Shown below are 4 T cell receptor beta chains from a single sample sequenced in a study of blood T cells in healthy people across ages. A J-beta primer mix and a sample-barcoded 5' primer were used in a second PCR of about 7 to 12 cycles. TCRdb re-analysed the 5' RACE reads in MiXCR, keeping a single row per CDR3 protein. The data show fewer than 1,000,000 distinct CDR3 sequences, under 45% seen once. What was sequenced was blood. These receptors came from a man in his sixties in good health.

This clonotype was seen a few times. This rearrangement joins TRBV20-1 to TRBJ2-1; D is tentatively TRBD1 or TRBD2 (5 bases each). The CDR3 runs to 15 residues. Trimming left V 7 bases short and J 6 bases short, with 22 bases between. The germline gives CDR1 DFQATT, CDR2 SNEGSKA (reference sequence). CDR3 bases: TGCAGTGGTCAGAGGGGATCTTCAAACCCCAATGAGCAGTTCTTC. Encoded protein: CSGQRGSSNPNEQFF.

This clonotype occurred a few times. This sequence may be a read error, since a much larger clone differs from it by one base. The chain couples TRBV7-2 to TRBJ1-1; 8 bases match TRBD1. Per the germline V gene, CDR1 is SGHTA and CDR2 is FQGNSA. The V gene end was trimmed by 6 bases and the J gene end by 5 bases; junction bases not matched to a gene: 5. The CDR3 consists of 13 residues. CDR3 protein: CASRRTGGTEAFF. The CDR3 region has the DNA TGTGCCAGCAGACGTACAGGGGGTACTGAAGCTTTCTTT.

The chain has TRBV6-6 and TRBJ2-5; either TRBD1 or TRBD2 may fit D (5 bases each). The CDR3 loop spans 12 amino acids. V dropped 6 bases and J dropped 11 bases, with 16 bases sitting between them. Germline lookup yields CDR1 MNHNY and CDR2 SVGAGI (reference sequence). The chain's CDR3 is CASRAIGGRQYF. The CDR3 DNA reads TGTGCCAGCAGGGCAATTGGGGGAAGGCAGTACTTC.

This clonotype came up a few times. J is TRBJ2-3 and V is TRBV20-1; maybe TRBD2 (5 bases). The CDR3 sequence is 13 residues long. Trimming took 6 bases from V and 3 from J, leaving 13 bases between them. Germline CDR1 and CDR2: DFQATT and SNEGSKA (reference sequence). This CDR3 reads CSADGKTTDTQYF. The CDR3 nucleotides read TGCAGTGCAGACGGGAAAACAACAGATACGCAGTATTTT.